This T cell receptor (beta chain) is drawn from a study of blood T cell repertoires in COVID-19. Overall study context: From T cells, B-cell-depleted T cells, or PBMCs came the material, which was cDNA or gDNA.

In germline, CDR1 is LNHDA, CDR2 SQIVND (reference sequence). This CDR3 region has 15 residues. V gave up 6 bases and J gave up 0 bases; unmatched junction bases: 5. In the original workflow: Nucleated cell number was recorded as an estimate derived from reference gene primer amplification. Profiled with immunoSEQ multiplex PCR; TCRdb holds only in-frame clones, not every one. The D gene and trimming were derived from the DNA, and the V and J assignments and clone size from that table. The top ten clones hold more than 9% of a sample with some 290,000 clones, 85% to 90% of them seen once. All enrollees were roughly 18 to 89 years old and from roughly 22 US areas. Allocation to cohorts depended on clinical history reported by the participants.

The TCR sequence derives from a woman aged 30 to 39 who had recovered from COVID-19. This chain connects TRBV19 to TRBJ2-7; 10 bases fit TRBD1. Material for sequencing was PBMCs or T cells enriched from blood (not recorded which). The CDR3 loop is CASRKRTGGSYEQYF. The CDR3 nucleotides are TGTGCCAGTAGAAAAAGGACAGGGGGCTCCTACGAGCAGTACTTC.